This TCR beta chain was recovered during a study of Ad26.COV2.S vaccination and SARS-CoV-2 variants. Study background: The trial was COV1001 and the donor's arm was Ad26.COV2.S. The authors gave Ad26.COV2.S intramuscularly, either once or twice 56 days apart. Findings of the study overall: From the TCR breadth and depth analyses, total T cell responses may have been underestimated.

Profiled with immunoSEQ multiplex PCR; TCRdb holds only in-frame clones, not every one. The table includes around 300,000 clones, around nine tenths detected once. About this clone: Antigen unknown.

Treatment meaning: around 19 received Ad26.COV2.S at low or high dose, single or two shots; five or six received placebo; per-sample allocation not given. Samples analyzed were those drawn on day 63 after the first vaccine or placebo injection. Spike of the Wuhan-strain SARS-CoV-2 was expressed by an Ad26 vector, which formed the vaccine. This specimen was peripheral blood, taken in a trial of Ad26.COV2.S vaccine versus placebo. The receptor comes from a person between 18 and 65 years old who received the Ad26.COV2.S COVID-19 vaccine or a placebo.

Here the CDR3 reads CASSLADGRGRTYGYTF. The CDR3 region has the DNA TGTGCCAGCAGCTTAGCCGACGGCAGGGGGAGGACCTATGGCTACACCTTC. The rearrangement uses TRBV7-9 and TRBJ1-2; TRBD1 aligns across 7 bases. Germline CDR1 reads SEHNR; CDR2 reads FQNEAQ (reference sequence). The ends lost 0 bases at V and 4 bases at J; junction bases unmatched: 11. The CDR3 covers 17 residues. The complete variable domain, with remaining parts taken from reference TRBV7-9 and TRBJ1-2, reads DTGVSQNPRHKITKRGQNVTFRCDPISEHNRLYWYRQTLGQGPEFLTYFQNEAQLEKSRLLSDRFSAERPKGSFSTLEIQRTEQGDSAMYLCASSLADGRGRTYGYTFGSGTRLTVV.